A single sample is the source of the 19 T cell receptor beta chains below, sequenced in a study of CD8 T cells in cerebrospinal fluid in Alzheimer's disease. One entry per CDR3 protein, without DNA, is what TCRdb gives after re-calling the 10x single-cell sequencing reads. Its table lists over 1,000 distinct CDR3 sequences. Sequencing was carried out using cerebrospinal fluid. All receptors come from a human donor with Parkinson's disease.

The genes are TRBV19 and TRBJ2-6; TCRdb's D call, TRBD1, is unchecked because there is no DNA. Germline assignment: CDR1 LNHDA and CDR2 SQIVND (reference sequence). The CDR3 is 14 amino acids. The CDR3 here is CASQTGAGANVLTF.

Its frequency marks this clonotype as medium-sized (0.01 to 0.1%). The V gene is TRBV20-1, the J gene TRBJ2-7; lacking DNA, the TRBD2 call made by TCRdb goes unchecked. This CDR3 region has 17 residues. CDR1 is DFQATT and CDR2 is SNEGSKA in the germline V gene (reference sequence). CDR3 in amino acids: CSASLLRPGLAEYEQYF.

The chain is built from TRBV2 and TRBJ1-2; the D gene TCRdb calls, TRBD1, cannot be checked with no DNA. Germline V gives CDR1 SNHLY, CDR2 FYNNEI. The CDR3 runs 15 residues. The chain's CDR3 is CASSGYGITNYGYTF.

This clonotype shows up as large by frequency. V usage is TRBV28 and J usage is TRBJ1-3. Germline CDR1 MDHEN, CDR2 SYDVKM. The CDR3 is made up of 15 amino acids. The CDR3 region is CASRLMVSSGNTIYF.

This clonotype ranks as medium-sized in terms of frequency. The chain is built from TRBV4-3 and TRBJ2-7; the TCRdb call, TRBD2, lacks DNA for checking. The CDR3 has 14 amino acids. CDR1 is LGHNA and CDR2 is YSLEER in the germline V gene. CDR3 in amino acids: CASSQVREGYEQYF.

This clonotype ranks as medium-sized in terms of frequency. The V gene is TRBV4-2, the J gene TRBJ2-7; TCRdb gives TRBD2 as the D gene, but with no DNA this cannot be confirmed. Germline values: CDR1 LGHNA, CDR2 YNFKEQ. This CDR3 contains 16 residues. This chain's CDR3 is CASSQEEGDLSYEQYF.

According to its frequency, this clonotype is medium-sized. J is TRBJ1-4 and V is TRBV28. The CDR3 length is 13 residues. CDR1 and CDR2 from the germline V gene are MDHEN and SYDVKM. CDR3 region: CASSPATWEKLFF.

Judged by frequency, this clonotype is medium-sized. The chain uses TRBV29-1 and TRBJ2-5; the D call of TRBD1 rests on TCRdb alone, since no DNA is present to check it. This CDR3 region has 14 residues. Per germline, CDR1 SQVTM and CDR2 ANQGSEA. This CDR3 reads CSVDRGYRVETQYF.

By frequency, this clonotype is medium-sized. The CDR3 spells CASSQSSSGGANEQFF. The V call is TRBV16, the J call TRBJ2-1; TCRdb's D gene call, TRBD2, goes unchecked for lack of DNA. Germline V gene lookup returns CDR1 KGHSY and CDR2 FQNENV. The CDR3 covers 16 residues.

This clonotype is labeled medium-sized based on frequency. The rearrangement uses TRBV27 and TRBJ2-1. Germline lookup yields CDR1 MNHEY and CDR2 SMNVEV (reference sequence). The CDR3 is 15 residues long. The CDR3 sequence is CASSLTAASYNEQFF.

This clonotype is called medium-sized (0.01 to 0.1%) based on its frequency. The gene calls are TRBV29-1 and TRBJ2-1; TCRdb's assignment of TRBD1 cannot be checked, as there is no DNA. The CDR3 length is 15 residues. The germline V gene encodes CDR1 SQVTM and CDR2 ANQGSEA. CDR3 amino acids: CSVQGLAPSYNEQFF.

Considering frequency, this clonotype is medium-sized. The genes are TRBV18 and TRBJ1-3; TCRdb names TRBD1, which stays unverified in the absence of DNA. This CDR3 spans 18 amino acids. The germline V gene encodes CDR1 KGHSH and CDR2 LQKENI. CDR3 sequence reads: CASSPGQGAFRSGNTIYF.

Frequency places this clonotype as medium-sized. The chain couples TRBV28 to TRBJ2-1; TCRdb calls TRBD2, which cannot be checked without DNA. There are 16 residues in the CDR3. In germline, CDR1 is MDHEN, CDR2 SYDVKM. The CDR3 sequence: CASRTLAGGNYNEQFF.

Its frequency marks this clonotype as large. This rearrangement joins TRBV5-6 to TRBJ1-1. The V gene's germline CDR1 is SGHDT and CDR2 YYEEEE. CDR3 length: 19 residues. Here the CDR3 reads CASSLDHLKGRQTATEAFF.

This clonotype is called large (0.1 to 1%) based on its frequency. This chain links TRBV12-3 or TRBV12-4 with TRBJ2-3; TCRdb names TRBD1, which stays unverified in the absence of DNA. The CDR3 length is 12 residues. CDR3 in amino acids: CASRAQGDTQYF.

The genes are TRBV11-2 and TRBJ1-2. The germline CDR1 and CDR2 sequences are SGHAT and FQNNGV. CDR3 size: 17 residues. The CDR3 region is CASSLDITMGENYGYTF.

This chain connects TRBV20-1 to TRBJ1-2. The CDR3 extends over 12 amino acids. CDR1 is DFQATT and CDR2 is SNEGSKA in the germline V gene (reference sequence). CDR3 protein: CSARTANYGYTF.

This clonotype ranks as medium-sized in terms of frequency. The chain joins TRBV11-1 to TRBJ1-1. Per germline, CDR1 SGHAT and CDR2 FQDESV (reference sequence). The CDR3 is 15 amino acids. The CDR3 loop reads CASSSHEVGVTEAFF. Full variable domain (remainder filled in from reference TRBV11-1 and TRBJ1-1): EAEVAQSPRYKITEKSQAVAFWCDPISGHATLYWYRQILGQGPELLVQFQDESVVDDSQLPKDRFSAERLKGVDSTLKIQPAELGDSAMYLCASSSHEVGVTEAFFGQGTRLTVV.

The V gene is TRBV5-1, the J gene TRBJ1-1. The CDR3 is 13 residues long. The germline gives CDR1 SGHRS, CDR2 YFSETQ. CDR3 sequence: CASSLVRNTEAFF.